This T cell receptor (beta chain) is drawn from a study of T cell responses to AZD1222 COVID-19 vaccine. Researchers grouped second doses given at about 4 or about 12 weeks into one pool. Sequencing used immunoSEQ multiplex PCR; TCRdb keeps in-frame clones, though not all of them. The sample shows 90,000 to 150,000 clones, around 90% of them seen only once. Note on this clone: Its target is not known.

Notes on the study in general: Clonal diversity may have been underestimated, and the donors were mostly white British, with more females than males.

Germline V gives CDR1 SGHTA, CDR2 FQGNSA. The CDR3 consists of 14 residues. Trimming took off 2 bases at V and 8 bases at J, with 15 bases between the two ends. This receptor was obtained from an adult who received the AZD1222 COVID-19 vaccine. The input for sequencing was peripheral blood, taken 28 days after the second AZD1222 dose. This chain uses TRBV7-2 with TRBJ1-2; D gene ambiguous. As DNA, the CDR3 is TGTGCCAGCAGCTTACGTGCAGGTTCGGGGGGCTACACCTTC. As protein: CASSLRAGSGGYTF.